The next 18 T cell receptor beta chains were all read from a single sample in a study of graft-versus-host responses after intestinal transplantation. Produced via immunoSEQ multiplex PCR; TCRdb's table is partial and in-frame only. The sample yields more than 20,000 clones, 85% to 95% seen once. The sample in question was PBMCs, obtained roughly 260 days after intestinal transplant. Receptors were obtained from a human patient who received an intestinal transplant, so some T cells may come from the graft donor.

The chain recombines TRBV7-9 with TRBJ1-4; 9 bases fit TRBD1. CDR3 size: 19 residues. With V trimmed by 5 bases and J by 1 base, 14 bases remained unmatched. Looked up from germline, CDR1 is SEHNR and CDR2 is FQNEAQ (reference sequence). The CDR3 DNA reads as TGTGCCAGCAGCCTCCTGGGGGCCCCGGGACAGGGAACTAATGAAAAACTGTTTTTT. Encoded protein: CASSLLGAPGQGTNEKLFF. The variable domain in full, completed from reference TRBV7-9 and TRBJ1-4, reads DTGVSQNPRHKITKRGQNVTFRCDPISEHNRLYWYRQTLGQGPEFLTYFQNEAQLEKSRLLSDRFSAERPKGSFSTLEIQRTEQGDSAMYLCASSLLGAPGQGTNEKLFFGSGTQLSVL.

This clone was detected a few times. The genes are TRBV10-1 and TRBJ2-7; 9 bases are a match to TRBD1. Germline trimming cut 4 bases from V and 2 bases from J; bases unmatched to any gene: 0. The CDR3 covers 13 residues. Germline values: CDR1 WNHNN, CDR2 SYGVQD (reference sequence). CDR3 bases: TGCGCCAGCAGTGGGGACAGGGCCTACGAGCAGTACTTC. Its protein is CASSGDRAYEQYF.

The rearrangement uses TRBV7-5 and TRBJ1-2. TRBV7-5 has pseudogene status. The CDR3 runs 11 residues. CDR3 loop: CASVGGYGYTF. The CDR3 bases are TGTGCCAGCGTTGGAGGTTATGGCTACACCTTC.

The V and J genes are TRBV29-1 and TRBJ2-7; 7 bases agree with TRBD1. The CDR3 runs 14 residues. CDR1 is SQVTM, CDR2 ANQGSEA, per germline. After removal of 5 bases from V and 0 bases from J, the junction contained 7 bases not matched to a gene. CDR3 protein: CSVWGTESSYEQYF. In DNA, the CDR3 is TGCAGCGTTTGGGGGACAGAAAGCTCCTACGAGCAGTACTTC.

This chain joins TRBV18 and TRBJ2-2; possibly TRBD1 for D (5 bases). This CDR3 comprises 16 residues. Germline CDR1 and CDR2: KGHSH and LQKENI. Trimming stripped 2 bases from V and 2 bases from J, with 12 bases between. The CDR3 nucleotides are TGTGCCAGCTCACCAAGGGCAGGGTTAAACACCGGGGAGCTGTTTTTT. Residues: CASSPRAGLNTGELFF.

The V and J genes are TRBV5-6 and TRBJ1-2; 12 nucleotides agree with TRBD1. Losses at the gene ends were 2 bases for V and 7 bases for J; bases not matched to a gene: 6. CDR3 length: 15 residues. Looked up from germline, CDR1 is SGHDT and CDR2 is YYEEEE. CDR3 DNA sequence: TGTGCCAGCAGCTTCCGGGACAGGGGGCCGGTTGGCTACACCTTC. Amino acids: CASSFRDRGPVGYTF.

The V call is TRBV13, the J call TRBJ2-7; TRBD2 matches at 11 bases. Germline values: CDR1 PRHDT, CDR2 FYEKMQ (reference sequence). CDR3 length equals 15 residues. With 11 bases clipped from V and 0 bases from J, the junction kept 9 bases outside the gene matches. CDR3 nucleotides: TGTGCCGGTAACGAACTAGCGGGAGACTCCTACGAGCAGTACTTC. The encoded protein is CAGNELAGDSYEQYF.

This chain links TRBV5-1 with TRBJ1-1, with a tentative D call TRBD1 (5 bases). Trimming pared 3 bases from V and 0 bases from J, leaving 15 bases between. The CDR3 runs 16 residues. Germline V lookup: CDR1 SGHRS, CDR2 YFSETQ. The CDR3: CASSSPGSGLNTEAFF. As DNA, the CDR3 is TGCGCCAGCAGCTCCCCAGGGTCAGGATTGAACACTGAAGCTTTCTTT. Full variable domain (outside the CDR3, taken from reference TRBV5-1 and TRBJ1-1): KAGVTQTPRYLIKTRGQQVTLSCSPISGHRSVSWYQQTPGQGLQFLFEYFSETQRNKGNFPGRFSGRQFSNSRSEMNVSTLELGDSALYLCASSSPGSGLNTEAFFGQGTRLTVV.

The chain combines TRBV4-2 with TRBJ2-2; TRBD2 aligns across 7 bases. Per germline, CDR1 LGHNA and CDR2 YNFKEQ. V lost 1 base and J lost 1; bases outside the gene matches: 3. The CDR3 extends over 16 amino acids. CDR3 nucleotides: TGTGCCAGCAGCCAAGTGGCTAGCGGGAACACCGGGGAGCTGTTTTTT. Its translation is CASSQVASGNTGELFF.

V usage is TRBV18 and J usage is TRBJ1-1; D not resolved. The CDR3 sequence is 16 residues long. V lost 0 bases, J lost 1 base, and 12 bases lay in between. Germline loops: CDR1 KGHSH, CDR2 LQKENI. CDR3 nucleotide sequence: TGTGCCAGCTCACCACCGTTCCAGGCCCCGAACACTGAAGCTTTCTTT. Translated, it gives CASSPPFQAPNTEAFF.

V and J are TRBV7-3 and TRBJ2-3; possible D gene TRBD1, 6 bases. Deletions cut 5 bases from V and 0 bases from J, with 15 bases between. Germline V gene sequence: CDR1 SGHTA, CDR2 FQGTGA. This CDR3 comprises 16 residues. The DNA of the CDR3 is TGTGCCAGCAGCCCTTTAAACAGGGAAAGCACAGATACGCAGTATTTT. This encodes CASSPLNRESTDTQYF.

The sample holds a few counts of this clone. The genes are TRBV28 and TRBJ1-5; D call uncertain. Germline lookup yields CDR1 MDHEN and CDR2 SYDVKM. This CDR3 is built from 13 residues. The V end lost 3 bases, the J end lost 1 base, and 4 bases lay between the germline ends. As DNA, the CDR3 is TGTGCCAGCAGTTTGGACAGCAATCAGCCCCAGCATTTT. This translates into CASSLDSNQPQHF.

Details on this clone: Only one base separates this from a far larger clonotype, so it likely reflects a read error. V and J are TRBV9 and TRBJ2-1, with TRBD2 matching 7 bases. The CDR3 runs to 16 residues. Trimming removed 0 bases from V and 3 bases from J; junction bases left unmatched: 6. The germline V gene has CDR1 SGDLS and CDR2 YYNGEE. CDR3 sequence: CASSVGGASGYNEQFF. CDR3 DNA: TGTGCCAGCAGCGTAGGCGGGGCTAGCGGCTACAATGAGCAGTTCTTC.

J is TRBJ2-1 and V is TRBV4-2; D is possibly TRBD1 or TRBD2 (5 bases each). Germline CDR1 LGHNA, CDR2 YNFKEQ. The CDR3 totals 22 residues. V was clipped by 4 bases and J by 3 bases, with 34 bases between them. As DNA, the CDR3 is TGTGCCAGCAGCCCTCAAAGGTCGGGTGGGGGAGAGAGATTTTTACGCTACAATGAGCAGTTCTTC. Its protein is CASSPQRSGGGERFLRYNEQFF.

This sequence joins TRBV7-9 and TRBJ2-7; TRBD1 or TRBD2 may be the D gene (5 bases each). Trimming stripped 4 bases from V and 6 bases from J, with 19 bases between. The CDR3 spans 15 residues. Per germline, CDR1 SEHNR and CDR2 FQNEAQ (reference sequence). The CDR3 coding sequence is TGTGCCAGCAGCTCTCGGGACCCCCCGAGGGGCGAGCAGTACTTC. This encodes CASSSRDPPRGEQYF. Full variable domain (outside the CDR3, taken from reference TRBV7-9 and TRBJ2-7): DTGVSQNPRHKITKRGQNVTFRCDPISEHNRLYWYRQTLGQGPEFLTYFQNEAQLEKSRLLSDRFSAERPKGSFSTLEIQRTEQGDSAMYLCASSSRDPPRGEQYFGPGTRLTVT.

The chain employs TRBV5-1 and TRBJ2-2; D may be TRBD1 (5 bases). CDR3 size: 15 residues. Trimming cost V 1 base and J 1 base, with 8 bases left between them. Per germline, CDR1 SGHRS and CDR2 YFSETQ. As DNA, the CDR3 is TGCGCCAGCAGCTTGTCACAGGTGAACACCGGGGAGCTGTTTTTT. Its protein product is CASSLSQVNTGELFF.

The rearrangement joins TRBV19 to TRBJ2-1; TRBD2 might be the D (5 bases). V lost 5 bases to trimming and J lost 6 bases, with 5 bases between them. The CDR3 runs to 11 residues. The germline gives CDR1 LNHDA, CDR2 SQIVND (reference sequence). The CDR3 is CASSGGNEQFF. CDR3 DNA: TGTGCCAGTAGTGGAGGCAATGAGCAGTTCTTC.

This chain links TRBV19 with TRBJ2-3; no reliable D call. Germline V gene sequence: CDR1 LNHDA, CDR2 SQIVND (reference sequence). The CDR3 is 15 residues long. V was trimmed by 8 bases and J by 0 bases, leaving 15 bases between them. The CDR3 coding sequence is TGTGCCAGTCGTTGGGCGCTATCTAGCACAGATACGCAGTATTTT. This encodes CASRWALSSTDTQYF.